This entry lists 26 T cell receptor beta chains sequenced from one sample in a study of T cell responses to AZD1222 COVID-19 vaccine. Method: immunoSEQ multiplex PCR; TCRdb's copy keeps in-frame clones and lacks some. The sample holds about 56,000 clones; around 90% are singletons and the top ten take about 14%. The starting material was peripheral blood, obtained on day 0 of AZD1222 vaccination. These TCRs come from an adult in good health.

The rearrangement uses TRBV5-1 and TRBJ2-2; 9 nucleotides agree with TRBD2. The germline V gene encodes CDR1 SGHRS and CDR2 YFSETQ. This CDR3 has 15 amino acids. J lost 2 bases, V lost 2 bases, and 1 base had no gene match. CDR3 region: CASSFSGSNTGELFF. For the CDR3, the DNA is TGCGCCAGCAGCTTTAGCGGGAGTAACACCGGGGAGCTGTTTTTT.

This chain joins TRBV7-2 and TRBJ2-7; D unresolved. This CDR3 has 12 residues. Germline V gene sequence: CDR1 SGHTA, CDR2 FQGNSA. Trimming shortened V by 1 base and J by 7 bases, and 8 bases separated the two germline ends. DNA of the CDR3: TGTGCCAGCAGCTTAGTAGCTATAGAGCAGTACTTC. This encodes CASSLVAIEQYF. Supplemented by reference TRBV7-2 and TRBJ2-7, the full variable domain reads GAGVSQSPSNKVTEKGKDVELRCDPISGHTALYWYRQSLGQGLEFLIYFQGNSAPDKSGLPSDRFSAERTGGSVSTLTIQRTQQEDSAVYLCASSLVAIEQYFGPGTRLTVT.

This chain joins TRBV6-5 and TRBJ1-5; D call uncertain. Trimming left V 8 bases short and J 3 bases short, with 11 bases between. The CDR3 covers 13 residues. Germline V lookup: CDR1 MNHEY, CDR2 SVGAGI. The CDR3 sequence is CASLSNNNQPQHF. The CDR3 bases are TGTGCCAGCCTCTCCAATAACAATCAGCCCCAGCATTTT.

This rearrangement joins TRBV27 to TRBJ2-2; D is undetermined. V lost 3 bases and J lost 1, with 6 bases in between. The CDR3 runs 14 residues. CDR1 MNHEY and CDR2 SMNVEV come from the germline V gene (reference sequence). The CDR3 nucleotides read TGTGCCAGCAGTTTGTGGGGGAACACCGGGGAGCTGTTTTTT. Protein sequence: CASSLWGNTGELFF.

CDR3 nucleotide sequence: TGCGCCAGCAGTCAGGACAGGGTTTCCTACGAGCAGTACTTC. Its protein product is CASSQDRVSYEQYF. V gene TRBV10-1 combines with J gene TRBJ2-7; the match to TRBD1 covers 8 bases. V shed 5 bases and J 1 base; nucleotides not matched to a gene: 4. Per the germline V gene, CDR1 is WNHNN and CDR2 is SYGVQD (reference sequence). This CDR3 has 14 residues.

This rearrangement joins TRBV19 to TRBJ2-3; tentative D call: TRBD2 (6 bases). Germline V CDR1 and CDR2: LNHDA, SQIVND (reference sequence). The V end was cut by 3 bases, the J end by 0 bases, with 10 bases between. The CDR3 sequence is 15 residues long. In DNA form, the CDR3 reads TGTGCCAGTAGTATTTACGGGGGTAGCACAGATACGCAGTATTTT. Protein: CASSIYGGSTDTQYF.

The gene calls are TRBV4-1 and TRBJ1-3; D remains ambiguous. Trimming took off 4 bases at V and 0 bases at J, with 7 bases between the two ends. Germline assignment: CDR1 MGHRA and CDR2 YSYEKL. The CDR3 runs 14 residues. For the CDR3, the DNA is TGCGCCAGCAGCCGTGATTCCTCTGGAAACACCATATATTTT. Translated, it gives CASSRDSSGNTIYF.

The chain carries TRBV3-1 (or the pseudogene TRBV3-2) and TRBJ2-7, with D perhaps TRBD1 (5 bases). The CDR3 length is 14 residues. V gave up 2 bases and J gave up 3 bases, with 11 bases separating them. In germline, CDR1 is LGHDT, CDR2 YNNKEL (reference sequence). The CDR3 reads CASSQLGARYEQYF. CDR3 DNA sequence: TGTGCCAGCAGCCAATTAGGGGCGCGCTACGAGCAGTACTTC.

The chain carries TRBV5-4 and TRBJ2-7, with D uncertain. Per germline, CDR1 SGHNT and CDR2 YYREEE (reference sequence). The CDR3 runs to 15 residues. Deletions cut 4 bases from V and 2 bases from J, with 16 bases between. CDR3 amino acids: CASSILLDPTYEQYF. CDR3 DNA sequence: TGTGCCAGCAGCATCCTTTTGGACCCTACCTACGAGCAGTACTTC.

The V gene is TRBV5-8, the J gene TRBJ1-3, with unresolved D. CDR3 length: 15 amino acids. Per germline, CDR1 SGHTS and CDR2 YDEGEE. V lost 4 bases and J 0 bases, leaving 11 bases between the germline ends. CDR3 region: CASSTTGSSGNTIYF. CDR3 in DNA: TGTGCCAGCAGCACAACCGGGAGCTCTGGAAACACCATATATTTT.

The chain employs TRBV9 and TRBJ2-1, with 12 positions matching TRBD2. The CDR3 has 16 residues. Germline assignment: CDR1 SGDLS and CDR2 YYNGEE. The V gene end was trimmed by 3 bases and the J gene end by 9 bases; junction bases not matched to a gene: 10. As DNA, the CDR3 is TGTGCCAGCAGCGGACTAGCGGGAGCAGGTTTGGGTGAGCAGTTCTTC. It translates to CASSGLAGAGLGEQFF.

The chain carries TRBV6-6 and TRBJ2-1; 8 bases fit TRBD2. CDR3 length equals 15 residues. Trimming cost V 1 base and J 7 bases; bases outside gene matches: 6. Germline loops: CDR1 MNHNY, CDR2 SVGAGI (reference sequence). Written as DNA, the CDR3 is TGTGCCAGCAGTTACTTGGCGGGAGGTCGTAATGAGCAGTTCTTC. It codes for CASSYLAGGRNEQFF.

This clone has just one count. The chain has TRBV18 and TRBJ2-7; 8 nucleotides match TRBD1. Germline V gene lookup returns CDR1 KGHSH and CDR2 LQKENI. J was trimmed by 7 bases and V by 6 bases; bases with no gene match: 14. The CDR3 consists of 15 residues. In nucleotides, the CDR3 is TGTGCCAGCTCGCAGGGACAGGCGAATGTCTGGGAGCAGTACTTC. Its protein is CASSQGQANVWEQYF.

The rearrangement joins TRBV29-1 to TRBJ2-7, with D possibly TRBD2 on 6 matching bases. V was pared by 5 bases and J by 0 bases, with 14 bases between. Germline loops: CDR1 SQVTM, CDR2 ANQGSEA. This CDR3 contains 14 residues. The CDR3, as DNA: TGCAGCGTTCGCCGGGACTTGAGCTCCTACGAGCAGTACTTC. It specifies CSVRRDLSSYEQYF.

The V call is TRBV5-6, the J call TRBJ1-6; no firm D call. This CDR3 spans 12 amino acids. CDR1 is SGHDT and CDR2 is YYEEEE in the germline V gene. V lost 0 bases and J lost 10, with 5 bases in between. CDR3 amino acids: CASSLGRSPLHF. As DNA, the CDR3 is TGTGCCAGCAGCTTGGGGCGCTCACCCCTCCACTTT. Together with reference TRBV5-6 and TRBJ1-6, the CDR3 gives the full variable domain: DAGVTQSPTHLIKTRGQQVTLRCSPKSGHDTVSWYQQALGQGPQFIFQYYEEEERQRGNFPDRFSGHQFPNYSSELNVNALLLGDSALYLCASSLGRSPLHFGNGTRLTVT.

The genes are TRBV27 and TRBJ1-2, with 8 bases that match TRBD1. The V and J ends lost 4 bases and 0 bases, in that order; junction bases with no gene match: 1. The length of the CDR3 is 14 residues. The germline CDR1 and CDR2 sequences are MNHEY and SMNVEV (reference sequence). The CDR3 DNA follows: TGTGCCAGCAGTTGGGACAGGTCTAACTATGGCTACACCTTC. Translated: CASSWDRSNYGYTF.

This clone occurred once. V and J are TRBV19 and TRBJ2-7, with D uncertain. The germline V gene encodes CDR1 LNHDA and CDR2 SQIVND (reference sequence). This CDR3 is 10 amino acids long. CDR3 protein: CASSIKTEEV. As DNA, the CDR3 is TGTGCCAGTAGTATAAAGACCGAAGAGGTC.

The CDR3 region is CASSLHSYEQYF. In nucleotides, the CDR3 is TGTGCCAGCAGCTTACACTCCTACGAGCAGTACTTC. The rearrangement links TRBV7-9 to TRBJ2-7; no reliable D call. Germline V lookup: CDR1 SEHNR, CDR2 FQNEAQ (reference sequence). V shed 2 bases and J shed 0 bases, with 2 bases lying between them. This CDR3 has 12 amino acids.

The chain recombines TRBV7-2 with TRBJ1-4; D gene uncertain. Germline loops: CDR1 SGHTA, CDR2 FQGNSA. With 0 bases removed from V and 8 bases from J, the gap between germline ends came to 7 bases. The CDR3 length is 13 residues. The DNA of the CDR3 is TGTGCCAGCAGCTTAGCTGACCCAGAAAAACTGTTTTTT. It specifies CASSLADPEKLFF.

This rearrangement joins TRBV10-3 to TRBJ2-5; D possibly corresponds to TRBD2 (5 bases). The CDR3 is 15 amino acids. Trimming removed 2 bases at V and 4 bases at J, with 14 bases between. Per the germline V gene, CDR1 is ENHRY and CDR2 is SYGVKD. The CDR3 is CAISEGQRMGETQYF. The DNA for the CDR3 is TGTGCCATCAGTGAGGGTCAGCGGATGGGAGAGACCCAGTACTTC.

The chain links TRBV6-5 to TRBJ2-5; D unclear. From germline, CDR1 is MNHEY and CDR2 SVGAGI. CDR3 length: 13 residues. The V and J ends lost 3 bases and 2 bases respectively, with 7 bases between them. The CDR3 nucleotides read TGTGCCAGCAGTTATTCACTACAAGAGACCCAGTACTTC. Protein sequence: CASSYSLQETQYF.

The chain combines TRBV2 with TRBJ1-1; tentatively, D is TRBD1 (5 bases). The CDR3 extends over 14 amino acids. The V gene's germline CDR1 is SNHLY and CDR2 FYNNEI. V lost 7 bases, J lost 1 base, and 13 bases lay in between. CDR3 residues: CASTMGRANTEAFF. In nucleotides, the CDR3 is TGTGCCAGCACCATGGGCAGGGCGAACACTGAAGCTTTCTTT.

This rearrangement joins TRBV7-9 to TRBJ2-7; D uncertain. Germline V CDR1 and CDR2: SEHNR, FQNEAQ (reference sequence). The CDR3 loop spans 14 amino acids. V lost 5 bases and J 7 bases, leaving 18 bases between the germline ends. The CDR3 coding sequence is TGTGCCAGCAGCCCCGGGTCGCCCCTCTCAGAGCAGTACTTC. This gives the protein CASSPGSPLSEQYF.

The gene calls are TRBV7-2 and TRBJ2-7; D is perhaps TRBD1 (6 bases). V was shortened by 8 bases and J by 3 bases, with 20 bases between the two germline ends. The CDR3 length is 15 residues. Germline values: CDR1 SGHTA, CDR2 FQGNSA. As DNA, the CDR3 is TGTGCCAGCGCAAGTCGGGCAGGGGCAAACTACGAGCAGTACTTC. Protein product: CASASRAGANYEQYF.

V and J are TRBV28 and TRBJ1-1; 7 nucleotides match TRBD1. The CDR3 contains 15 residues. From germline, CDR1 is MDHEN and CDR2 SYDVKM. With 9 bases clipped from V and 5 bases from J, the junction kept 15 bases outside the gene matches. The CDR3 DNA reads as TGTGCCAGTCACCCCAGCAGGGGGGGAGGGACTGAAGCTTTCTTT. This sequence encodes CASHPSRGGGTEAFF.

The rearrangement joins TRBV10-3 to TRBJ2-5; D is unclear. The germline V and J ends were trimmed by 7 bases and 5 bases, with 11 bases remaining between them. Germline V gene sequence: CDR1 ENHRY, CDR2 SYGVKD. The length of the CDR3 is 12 residues. This chain's CDR3 is CAIKGSSETQYF. The CDR3 DNA reads TGTGCCATCAAGGGATCTAGTGAGACCCAGTACTTC.